This TCR beta chain emerged from a study of neurological immune-mediated disorders. Each CDR3 protein is one row after TCRdb ran MiXCR on the 5' RACE reads. The table shows some 30,000 distinct CDR3 sequences, with about 16% occurring only once. Ten or more counts support this clonotype. Germline lookup yields CDR1 KGHDR and CDR2 SFDVKD. V lost 1 base to trimming and J lost 4 bases; unmatched junction nucleotides: 6. The CDR3 is 17 residues long. What was sequenced was PBMCs. The clonotype comes from a man aged 70-80 years in good health. The chain recombines TRBV24-1 with TRBJ2-2; TRBD2 matches 9 bases. CDR3 in amino acids: CATSDFKRGDRTGELFF. The CDR3 bases are TGTGCCACCAGTGATTTTAAGCGGGGGGACCGCACCGGGGAGCTGTTTTTT.